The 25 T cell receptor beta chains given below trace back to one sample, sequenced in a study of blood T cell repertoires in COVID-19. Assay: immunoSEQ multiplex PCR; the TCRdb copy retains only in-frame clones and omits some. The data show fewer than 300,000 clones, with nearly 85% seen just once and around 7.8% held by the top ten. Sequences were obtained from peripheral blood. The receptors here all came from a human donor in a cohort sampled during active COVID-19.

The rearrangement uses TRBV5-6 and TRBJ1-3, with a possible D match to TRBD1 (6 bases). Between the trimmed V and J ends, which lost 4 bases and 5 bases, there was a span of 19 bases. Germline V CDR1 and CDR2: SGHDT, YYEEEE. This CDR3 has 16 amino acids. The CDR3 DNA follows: TGTGCCAGCAGCCTGGGGGGCGGCGGCTGGAGAAACACCATATATTTT. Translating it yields CASSLGGGGWRNTIYF.

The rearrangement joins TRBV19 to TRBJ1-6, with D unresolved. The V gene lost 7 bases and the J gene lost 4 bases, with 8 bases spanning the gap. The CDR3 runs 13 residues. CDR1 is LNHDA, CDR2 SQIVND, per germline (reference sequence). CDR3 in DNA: TGTGCCAGTAAATCGCAGTATAATTCACCCCTCCACTTT. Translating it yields CASKSQYNSPLHF.

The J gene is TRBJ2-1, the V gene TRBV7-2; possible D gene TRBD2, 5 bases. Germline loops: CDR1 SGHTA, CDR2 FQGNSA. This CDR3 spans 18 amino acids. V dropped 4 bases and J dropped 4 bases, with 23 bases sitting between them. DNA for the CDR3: TGTGCCAGCAGCTCACCCCTGGTCGGGATTTCCGAATACAATGAGCAGTTCTTC. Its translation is CASSSPLVGISEYNEQFF.

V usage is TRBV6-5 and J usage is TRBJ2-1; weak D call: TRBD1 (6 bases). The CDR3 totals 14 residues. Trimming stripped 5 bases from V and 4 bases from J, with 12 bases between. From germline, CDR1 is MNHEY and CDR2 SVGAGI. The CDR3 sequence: CASSRGRGYNEQFF. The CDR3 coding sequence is TGTGCCAGCAGTCGGGGCAGGGGATACAATGAGCAGTTCTTC.

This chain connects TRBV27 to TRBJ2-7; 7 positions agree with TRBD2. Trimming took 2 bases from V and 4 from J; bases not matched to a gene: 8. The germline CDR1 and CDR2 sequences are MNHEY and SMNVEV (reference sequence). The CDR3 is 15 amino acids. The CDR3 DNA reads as TGTGCCAGCAGTTTAAATGGCGGGGGAGTATACGAGCAGTACTTC. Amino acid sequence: CASSLNGGGVYEQYF.

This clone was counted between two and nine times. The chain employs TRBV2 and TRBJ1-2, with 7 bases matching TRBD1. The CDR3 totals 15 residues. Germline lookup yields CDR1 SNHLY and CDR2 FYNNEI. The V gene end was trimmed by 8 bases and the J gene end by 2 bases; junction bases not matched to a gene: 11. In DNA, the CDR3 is TGTGCCAGCTACGGACAGGCCTTAACAAACTATGGCTACACCTTC. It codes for CASYGQALTNYGYTF.

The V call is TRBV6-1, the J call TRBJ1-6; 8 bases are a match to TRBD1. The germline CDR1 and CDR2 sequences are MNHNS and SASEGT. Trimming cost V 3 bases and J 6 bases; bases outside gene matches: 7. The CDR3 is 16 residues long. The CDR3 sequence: CASSDGVRGLNSPLHF. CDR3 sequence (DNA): TGTGCCAGCAGTGATGGTGTCAGGGGGCTTAATTCACCCCTCCACTTT.

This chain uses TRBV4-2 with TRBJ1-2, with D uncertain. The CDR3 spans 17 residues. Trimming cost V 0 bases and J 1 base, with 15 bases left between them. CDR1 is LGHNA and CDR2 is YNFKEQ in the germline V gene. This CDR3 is CASSQDFGVLGNYGYTF. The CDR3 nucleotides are TGTGCCAGCAGCCAAGATTTCGGGGTCTTGGGTAACTATGGCTACACCTTC.

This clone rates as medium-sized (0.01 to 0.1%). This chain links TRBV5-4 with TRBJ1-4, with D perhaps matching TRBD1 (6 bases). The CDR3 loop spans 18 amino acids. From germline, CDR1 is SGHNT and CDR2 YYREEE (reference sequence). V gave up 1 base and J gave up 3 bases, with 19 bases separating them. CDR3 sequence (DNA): TGTGCCAGCAGCTTGTCGGGGGGCGCCATTAGAGCTAATGAAAAACTGTTTTTT. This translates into CASSLSGGAIRANEKLFF.

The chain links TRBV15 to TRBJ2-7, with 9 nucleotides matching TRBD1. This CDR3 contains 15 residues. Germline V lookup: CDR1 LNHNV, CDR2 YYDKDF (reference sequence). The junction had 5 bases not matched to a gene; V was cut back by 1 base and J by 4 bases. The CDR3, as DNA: TGTGCCACCAGCAGAGGCGCGACAGGGGGATACGAGCAGTACTTC. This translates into CATSRGATGGYEQYF.

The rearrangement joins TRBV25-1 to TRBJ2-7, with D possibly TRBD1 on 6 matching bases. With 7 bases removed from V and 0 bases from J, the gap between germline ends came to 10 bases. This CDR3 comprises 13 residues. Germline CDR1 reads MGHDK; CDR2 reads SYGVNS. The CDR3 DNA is TGTGCCAGCATCTGGGACACCTCCTACGAGCAGTACTTC. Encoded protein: CASIWDTSYEQYF.

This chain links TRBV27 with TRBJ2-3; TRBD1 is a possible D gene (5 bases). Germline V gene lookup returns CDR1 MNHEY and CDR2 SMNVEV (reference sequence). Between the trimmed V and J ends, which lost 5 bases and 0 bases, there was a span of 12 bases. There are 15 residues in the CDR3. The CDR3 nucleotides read TGTGCCAGCAGTCCACGACAGTTCAGCACAGATACGCAGTATTTT. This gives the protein CASSPRQFSTDTQYF.

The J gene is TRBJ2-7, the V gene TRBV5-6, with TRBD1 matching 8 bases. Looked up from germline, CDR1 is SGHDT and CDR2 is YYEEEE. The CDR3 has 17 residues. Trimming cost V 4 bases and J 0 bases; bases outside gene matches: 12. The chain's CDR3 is CASSPYPETGVSYEQYF. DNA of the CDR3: TGTGCCAGCAGCCCGTATCCTGAGACAGGGGTCTCCTACGAGCAGTACTTC.

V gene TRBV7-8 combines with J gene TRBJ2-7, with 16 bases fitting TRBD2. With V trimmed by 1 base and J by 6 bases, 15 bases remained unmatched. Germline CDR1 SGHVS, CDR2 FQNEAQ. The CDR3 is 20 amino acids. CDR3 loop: CASSLGTGTSGRAGKTEQYF. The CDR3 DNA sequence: TGTGCCAGCAGCTTAGGTACTGGGACTAGCGGGAGGGCCGGAAAAACCGAGCAGTACTTC.

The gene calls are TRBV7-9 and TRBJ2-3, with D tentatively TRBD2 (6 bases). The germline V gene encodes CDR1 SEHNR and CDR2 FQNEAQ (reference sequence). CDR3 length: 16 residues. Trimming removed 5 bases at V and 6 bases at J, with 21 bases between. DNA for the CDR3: TGTGCCAGCAGCGCGCTTGGGTTGGAGGGTTACGATACGCAGTATTTT. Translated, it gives CASSALGLEGYDTQYF.

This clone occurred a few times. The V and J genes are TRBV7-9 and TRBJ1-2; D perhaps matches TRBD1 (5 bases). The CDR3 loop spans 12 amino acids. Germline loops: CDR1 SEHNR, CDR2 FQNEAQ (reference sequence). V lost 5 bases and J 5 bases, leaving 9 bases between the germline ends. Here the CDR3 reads CASSGAVYGYTF. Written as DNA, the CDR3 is TGTGCCAGCAGCGGGGCCGTATATGGCTACACCTTC.

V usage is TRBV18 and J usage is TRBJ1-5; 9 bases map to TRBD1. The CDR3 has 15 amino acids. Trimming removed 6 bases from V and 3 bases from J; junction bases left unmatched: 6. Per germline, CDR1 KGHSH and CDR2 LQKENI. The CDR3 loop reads CASSFGTGNNQPQHF. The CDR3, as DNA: TGTGCCAGCTCCTTCGGGACAGGGAACAATCAGCCCCAGCATTTT.

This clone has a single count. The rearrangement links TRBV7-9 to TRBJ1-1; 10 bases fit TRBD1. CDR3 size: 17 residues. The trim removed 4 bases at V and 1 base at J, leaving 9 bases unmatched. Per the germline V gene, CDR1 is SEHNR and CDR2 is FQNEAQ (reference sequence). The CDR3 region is CASSSSRTGGGNTEAFF. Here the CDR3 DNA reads TGTGCCAGCAGCTCAAGCCGGACAGGGGGTGGGAACACTGAAGCTTTCTTT.

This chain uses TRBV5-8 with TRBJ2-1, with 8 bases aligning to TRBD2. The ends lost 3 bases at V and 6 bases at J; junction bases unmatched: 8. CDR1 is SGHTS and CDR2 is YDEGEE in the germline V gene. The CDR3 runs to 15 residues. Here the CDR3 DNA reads TGTGCCAGCAGCTCGCCGGGACTAGTTATCAATGAGCAGTTCTTC. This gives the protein CASSSPGLVINEQFF.

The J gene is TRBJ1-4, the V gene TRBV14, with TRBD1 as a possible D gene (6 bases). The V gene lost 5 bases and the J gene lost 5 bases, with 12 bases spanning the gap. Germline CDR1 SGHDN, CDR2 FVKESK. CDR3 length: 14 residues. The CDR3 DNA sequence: TGTGCCAGCAGCTATACAGGGCTGAATGAAAAACTGTTTTTT. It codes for CASSYTGLNEKLFF.

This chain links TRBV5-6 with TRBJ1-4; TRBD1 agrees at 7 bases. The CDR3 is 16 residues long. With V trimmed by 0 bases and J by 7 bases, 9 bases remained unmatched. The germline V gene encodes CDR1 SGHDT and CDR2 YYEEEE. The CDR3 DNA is TGTGCCAGCAGCTTGGTGACCAGGGGGAGAGGTGAAAAACTGTTTTTT. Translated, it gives CASSLVTRGRGEKLFF.

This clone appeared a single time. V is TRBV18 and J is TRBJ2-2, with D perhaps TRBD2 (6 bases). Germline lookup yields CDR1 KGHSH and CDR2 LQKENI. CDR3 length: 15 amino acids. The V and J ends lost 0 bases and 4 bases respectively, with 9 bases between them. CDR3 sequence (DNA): TGTGCCAGCTCACCACCGGGGAGGTTCACCGGGGAGCTGTTTTTT. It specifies CASSPPGRFTGELFF.

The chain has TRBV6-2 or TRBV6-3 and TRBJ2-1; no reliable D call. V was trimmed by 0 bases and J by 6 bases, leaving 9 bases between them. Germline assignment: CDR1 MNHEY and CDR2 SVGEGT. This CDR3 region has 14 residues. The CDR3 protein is CASSYSRLINEQFF. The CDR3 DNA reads TGTGCCAGCAGTTACTCGAGACTTATCAATGAGCAGTTCTTC.

CDR3 sequence (DNA): TGTGCCAGCAGCACGGCGGGGGGACACTTTAGGTCTGGGGCCAACGTCCTGACTTTC. It yields the protein CASSTAGGHFRSGANVLTF. The J gene is TRBJ2-6, the V gene TRBV5-5; 8 nucleotides agree with TRBD2. Germline trimming cut 4 bases from V and 1 base from J; bases unmatched to any gene: 13. The CDR3 contains 19 residues. Germline CDR1 SGHKS, CDR2 YYEKEE (reference sequence).

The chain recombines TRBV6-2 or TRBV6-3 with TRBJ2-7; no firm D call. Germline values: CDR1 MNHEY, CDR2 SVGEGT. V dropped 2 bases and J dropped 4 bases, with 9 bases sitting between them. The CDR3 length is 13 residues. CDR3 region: CASSYMAPYEQYF. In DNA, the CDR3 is TGTGCCAGCAGTTACATGGCACCATACGAGCAGTACTTC.